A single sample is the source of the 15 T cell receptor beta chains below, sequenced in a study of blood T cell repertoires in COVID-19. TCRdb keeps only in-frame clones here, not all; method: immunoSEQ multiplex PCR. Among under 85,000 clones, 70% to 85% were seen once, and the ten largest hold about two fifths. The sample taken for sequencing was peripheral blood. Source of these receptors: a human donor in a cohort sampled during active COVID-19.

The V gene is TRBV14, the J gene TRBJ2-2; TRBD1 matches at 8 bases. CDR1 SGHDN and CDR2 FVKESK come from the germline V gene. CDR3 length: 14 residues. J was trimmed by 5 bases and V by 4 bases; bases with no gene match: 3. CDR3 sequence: CASSPRGRTGELFF. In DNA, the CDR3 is TGTGCCAGCAGCCCCAGGGGGCGGACCGGGGAGCTGTTTTTT.

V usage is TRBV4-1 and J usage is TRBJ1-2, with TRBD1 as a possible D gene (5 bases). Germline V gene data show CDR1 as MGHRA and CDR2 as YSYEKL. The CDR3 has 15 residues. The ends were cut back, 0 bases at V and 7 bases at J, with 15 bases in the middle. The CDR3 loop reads CASSQDMGGVGGYTF. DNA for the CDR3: TGCGCCAGCAGCCAAGATATGGGAGGGGTAGGTGGCTACACCTTC.

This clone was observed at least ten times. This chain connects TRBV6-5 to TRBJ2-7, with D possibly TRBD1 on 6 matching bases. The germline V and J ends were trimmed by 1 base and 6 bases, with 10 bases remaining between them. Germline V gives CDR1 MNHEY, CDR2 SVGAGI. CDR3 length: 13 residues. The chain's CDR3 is CASSYLLGGEQYF. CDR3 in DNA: TGTGCCAGCAGTTACTTACTAGGGGGCGAGCAGTACTTC.

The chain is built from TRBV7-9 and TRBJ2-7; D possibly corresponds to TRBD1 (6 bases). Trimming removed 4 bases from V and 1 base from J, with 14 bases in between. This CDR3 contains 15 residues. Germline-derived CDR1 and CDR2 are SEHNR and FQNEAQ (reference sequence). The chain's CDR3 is CASSSGRTDSYEQYF. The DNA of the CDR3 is TGTGCCAGCAGCTCAGGCAGGACAGATTCCTACGAGCAGTACTTC.

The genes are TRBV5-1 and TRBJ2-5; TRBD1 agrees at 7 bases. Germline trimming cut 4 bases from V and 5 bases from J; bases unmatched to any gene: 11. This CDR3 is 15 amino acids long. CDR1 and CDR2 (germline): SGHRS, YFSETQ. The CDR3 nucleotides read TGCGCCAGCAGCCTTTCGGGGACAGTGGGGGAGACCCAGTACTTC. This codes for CASSLSGTVGETQYF. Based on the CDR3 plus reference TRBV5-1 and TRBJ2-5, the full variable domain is KAGVTQTPRYLIKTRGQQVTLSCSPISGHRSVSWYQQTPGQGLQFLFEYFSETQRNKGNFPGRFSGRQFSNSRSEMNVSTLELGDSALYLCASSLSGTVGETQYFGPGTRLLVL.

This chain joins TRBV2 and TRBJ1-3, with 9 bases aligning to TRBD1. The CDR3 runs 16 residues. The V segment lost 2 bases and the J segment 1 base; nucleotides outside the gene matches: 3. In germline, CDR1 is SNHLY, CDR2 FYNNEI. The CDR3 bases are TGTGCCAGCAGTGAATTGGGGACAGGGTCTGGAAACACCATATATTTT. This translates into CASSELGTGSGNTIYF.

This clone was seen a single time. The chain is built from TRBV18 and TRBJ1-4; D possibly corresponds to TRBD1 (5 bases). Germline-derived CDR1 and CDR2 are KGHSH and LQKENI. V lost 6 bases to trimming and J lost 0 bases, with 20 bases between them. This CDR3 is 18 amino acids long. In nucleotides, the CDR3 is TGTGCCAGCTCTCGGAAGGACACGCAAGGAGCAACTAATGAAAAACTGTTTTTT. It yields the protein CASSRKDTQGATNEKLFF.

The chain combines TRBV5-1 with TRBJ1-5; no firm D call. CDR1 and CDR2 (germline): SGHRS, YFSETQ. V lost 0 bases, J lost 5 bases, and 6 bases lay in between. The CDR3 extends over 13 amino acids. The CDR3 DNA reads TGCGCCAGCAGCTTGGACAGCTATCAGCCCCAGCATTTT. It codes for CASSLDSYQPQHF.

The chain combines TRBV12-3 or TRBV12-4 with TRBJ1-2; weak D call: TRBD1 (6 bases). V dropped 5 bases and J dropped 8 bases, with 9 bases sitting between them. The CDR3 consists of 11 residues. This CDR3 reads CASSARGGYTF. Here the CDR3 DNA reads TGTGCCAGCAGTGCCAGGGGCGGCTACACCTTC.

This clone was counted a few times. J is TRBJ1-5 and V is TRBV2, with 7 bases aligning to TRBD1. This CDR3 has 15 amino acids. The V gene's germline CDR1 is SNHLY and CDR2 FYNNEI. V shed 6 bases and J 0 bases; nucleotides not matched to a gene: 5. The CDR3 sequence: CASRKGQPSNQPQHF. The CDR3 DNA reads TGTGCCAGCAGGAAGGGACAGCCTAGCAATCAGCCCCAGCATTTT.

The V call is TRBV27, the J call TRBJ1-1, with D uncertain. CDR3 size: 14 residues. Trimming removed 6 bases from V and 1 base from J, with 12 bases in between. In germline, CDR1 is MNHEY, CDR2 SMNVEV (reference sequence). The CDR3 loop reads CASSLARGNTEAFF. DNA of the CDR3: TGTGCCAGCAGCCTCGCACGGGGGAACACTGAAGCTTTCTTT.

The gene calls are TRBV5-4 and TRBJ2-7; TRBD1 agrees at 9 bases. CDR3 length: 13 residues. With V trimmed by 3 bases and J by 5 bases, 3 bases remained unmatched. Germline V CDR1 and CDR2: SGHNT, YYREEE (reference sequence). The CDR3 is CASSYGTGNEQYF. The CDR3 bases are TGTGCCAGCAGCTACGGGACAGGGAACGAGCAGTACTTC.

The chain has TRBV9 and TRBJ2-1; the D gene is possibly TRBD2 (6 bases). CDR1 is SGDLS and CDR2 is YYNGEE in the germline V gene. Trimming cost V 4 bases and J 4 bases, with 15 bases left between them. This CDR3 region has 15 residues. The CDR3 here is CASSPHRGTYNEQFF. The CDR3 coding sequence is TGTGCCAGCAGCCCTCACCGAGGGACTTACAATGAGCAGTTCTTC.

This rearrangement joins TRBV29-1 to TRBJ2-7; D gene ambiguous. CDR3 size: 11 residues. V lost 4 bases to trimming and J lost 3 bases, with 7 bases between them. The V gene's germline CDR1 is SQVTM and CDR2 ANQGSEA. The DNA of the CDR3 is TGCAGCGTTGTTGAGAACTACGAGCAGTACTTC. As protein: CSVVENYEQYF.

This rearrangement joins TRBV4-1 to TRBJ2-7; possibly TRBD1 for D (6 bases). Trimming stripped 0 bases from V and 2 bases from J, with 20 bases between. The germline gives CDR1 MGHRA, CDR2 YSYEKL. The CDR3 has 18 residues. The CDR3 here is CASSQESNRDTRTYEQYF. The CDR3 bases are TGCGCCAGCAGCCAAGAGAGCAACCGGGACACCCGAACCTACGAGCAGTACTTC.